This T cell receptor (beta chain) was identified during a study of blood T cell repertoires in COVID-19 (dated by TCRdb to 2020 to 2022). About the investigation overall: Samples covering the acute and convalescent phases of COVID-19 were provided by collaborators in the United States, Italy and Spain. The prospective study material was composed of cDNA or gDNA derived from T cells, B-cell-depleted T cells, or PBMCs. The samples were drawn from two sources: the first 160 participants of the ongoing ImmuneRACE study, and 950 to 1,500 subjects contributed by 6 global collaborators. The repertoires were made available in a free public database intended to serve as a resource for research on the immune response to SARS-CoV-2. Subjects who had been exposed to COVID-19, were actively infected with it, or had recovered from it provided the deeply sampled blood TCRbeta repertoires that made up the dataset. Where available, HLA class I and class II types were taken from metadata supplied by the sample provider and were not determined by assay-based typing. The sample metadata nearly always contained a de-identified subject ID, COVID-19 status, age in years and sex.

Findings and caveats that apply to the study as a whole: How much clinical and demographic metadata was included differed by source and by participant, and the metadata was provided uncurated.

CDR1 SNHLY and CDR2 FYNNEI were looked up in the germline V gene. Including cysteine and phenylalanine, the CDR3 has 15 amino acids. Only the CDR3 DNA is retained, 45 bases long and in frame from the first base. V and J are trimmed by 3 bases and 7 bases, and the gene matches miss 9 bases of the junction. Whole blood was collected in K2EDTA tubes by collaborating institutions according to the institutions' own protocols. For TCRbeta analysis, collaborators shipped samples as frozen whole blood, isolated PBMCs, or DNA extracted from either of those sample types. TCRbeta CDR3 regions were amplified from genomic DNA by means of the immunoSEQ Assay, a bias-controlled multiplex PCR. The authors' pipeline ran thus. Nucleated cell counts per sample were estimated from amplification of reference gene primers within the assay. To quantify the absolute abundance of each unique TCRbeta CDR3 rearrangement, sequence reads were collapsed and filtered. For each sample, productive Simpson clonality was calculated as the square root of Simpson's diversity index over productive rearrangements. Held by TCRdb, this immuneACCESS table contains in-frame sequences only and omits some clones. Under half of the omission traces to an unresolved V gene where checked; the cause of the rest is unknown. V, J and clone size are taken as reported in that table, and D and trimming were inferred from the DNA itself. The sample table holds roughly 230,000 clones, of which about four fifths were seen once. 4% to 5.5% of the sample comes from the top ten.

This clone was observed a few times. What this receptor recognizes is not known. Base-call qualities are not available, and no considerably larger clone is one nucleotide away. Sequenced sample: peripheral blood. The sequence derives from a man aged 45 to 65 with active or convalescent COVID-19. The rearranged segments are TRBV2 and TRBJ2-5; TRBD2 fits 9 bases in the junction. Here the CDR3 is given as CASSELAGAPGTQYF. The sequenced DNA: TGTGCCAGCAGTGAGTTAGCGGGGGCCCCGGGGACCCAGTACTTC.